This entry describes one T cell receptor beta chain. The second PCR ran about 6 to 12 cycles with a sample-barcoded 5' primer and J-beta primers. Each cDNA molecule was tagged by a template-switch adaptor with 12 random nucleotides. TCRdb passed the 5' RACE reads through MiXCR, listing each CDR3 protein once. The table records more than 800,000 distinct CDR3 sequences, more than 25% of them present only once. The sample originates from a study of blood T cells in healthy people across ages. Background on the study: About one barcoded beta molecule was captured per two T cells (by template switching).

Researchers collected approximately 9.5 milliliters of peripheral blood from every single donor. V lost 0 bases and J lost 0; bases outside the gene matches: 0. This CDR3 has 16 amino acids. From germline, CDR1 is SGHRS and CDR2 YFSETQ. This chain joins TRBV5-1 and TRBJ1-6; the match to TRBD1 covers 7 bases. The material sequenced was blood. The sequence was collected from a woman older than 75 in good health. The CDR3 coding sequence is TGCGCCAGCAGCTTGGGGGACAGCTCCTATAATTCACCCCTCCACTTT. Translated, it gives CASSLGDSSYNSPLHF.